These 10 T cell receptor beta chains were all obtained from the same sample, sequenced in a study of glioma-infiltrating T cells. The iRepertoire nested amplicon-rescue multiplex PCR amplified TCR alpha and beta CDR3s from RNA. TCRdb analysed the multiplex PCR reads with MiXCR anew, one entry per CDR3 protein. The sample includes 300,000 to 450,000 distinct CDR3 sequences, 41% of them seen just once. Sequencing input: glioma tissue, nonneoplastic brain tissue, or PBMCs (not recorded which). The receptors come from a human donor with low-grade glioma or glioblastoma, undergoing nonglioma brain surgery, or in good health (not recorded which).

This clonotype has more than one count but fewer than ten. J is TRBJ2-6 and V is TRBV27; D is ambiguous. This CDR3 is 18 amino acids long. Trimming shortened V by 5 bases and J by 0 bases, and 17 bases separated the two germline ends. CDR1 and CDR2 (germline): MNHEY, SMNVEV (reference sequence). CDR3 DNA sequence: TGTGCCAGCAGTATTAATTCCTACAGCGTCTCTGGGGCCAACGTCCTGACTTTC. It is translated as CASSINSYSVSGANVLTF.

In the case of this clonotype: The CDR3 does not end in the conserved phenylalanine or tryptophan, so this is likely a read error. V is TRBV15 and J is TRBJ2-5; D remains ambiguous. CDR3 length equals 16 residues. Trimming took 1 base from V and 3 from J, leaving 15 bases between them. Germline V lookup: CDR1 LNHNV, CDR2 YYDKDF (reference sequence). DNA of the CDR3: TGTGCCACCAGCAGAGGTGACACTGGGATTGAAGAGACCCAGTACTCC. It translates to CATSRGDTGIEETQYS.

The chain uses TRBV28 and TRBJ2-3, with 9 bases lining up with TRBD2. CDR3 length: 14 amino acids. Germline trimming cut 6 bases from V and 4 bases from J; bases unmatched to any gene: 5. Germline CDR1 and CDR2: MDHEN and SYDVKM. In DNA form, the CDR3 reads TGTGCCAGCAGACTAGGCGGGAGGGCAGATACGCAGTATTTT. Its translation: CASRLGGRADTQYF.

Of note for this clonotype: Being one base from a much bigger clone, this may be a read error. V gene TRBV28 combines with J gene TRBJ2-3; D is undetermined. CDR3 length equals 13 residues. The V gene's germline CDR1 is MDHEN and CDR2 SYDVKM. V lost 10 bases, J lost 1 base, and 12 bases lay in between. The CDR3 sequence is CATFPWGTDTQYF. DNA of the CDR3: TGTGCCACCTTTCCCTGGGGCACAGATACGCAGTATTTT.

J is TRBJ1-6 and V is TRBV28; 8 bases align to TRBD1. The trim removed 6 bases at V and 5 bases at J, leaving 3 bases unmatched. The germline V gene has CDR1 MDHEN and CDR2 SYDVKM. This CDR3 comprises 14 residues. In DNA, the CDR3 is TGTGCCAGCAGAATACAGGGGGATAATTCACCCCTCCACTTT. As protein: CASRIQGDNSPLHF. Together with reference TRBV28 and TRBJ1-6, the CDR3 gives the full variable domain: DVKVTQSSRYLVKRTGEKVFLECVQDMDHENMFWYRQDPGLGLRLIYFSYDVKMKEKGDIPEGYSVSREKKERFSLILESASTNQTSMYLCASRIQGDNSPLHFGNGTRLTVT.

This clonotype was seen many times. The V call is TRBV20-1, the J call TRBJ1-5; weak D call: TRBD1 (5 bases). The CDR3 loop spans 14 amino acids. Germline-derived CDR1 and CDR2 are DFQATT and SNEGSKA (reference sequence). V shed 0 bases and J shed 2 bases, with 8 bases lying between them. CDR3 sequence reads: CSARDGAGNQPQHF. The CDR3 DNA follows: TGCAGTGCTAGAGACGGGGCCGGCAATCAGCCCCAGCATTTT.

The chain has TRBV5-1 and TRBJ2-7; D may match TRBD1 or TRBD2 (5 bases each). The V and J ends lost 0 bases and 6 bases respectively, with 13 bases between them. Germline CDR1 reads SGHRS; CDR2 reads YFSETQ. The CDR3 covers 14 residues. The CDR3 is CASSLDPGPLEQYF. The CDR3 DNA reads as TGCGCCAGCAGCTTGGATCCGGGGCCCCTCGAGCAGTACTTC.

This clonotype has ten or more counts. The CDR3: CSARDSLGSNSHEQYF. Written as DNA, the CDR3 is TGCAGTGCTAGGGACTCCTTAGGGAGTAATTCCCACGAGCAGTACTTC. The rearrangement joins TRBV20-1 to TRBJ2-7; D perhaps matches TRBD2 (5 bases). Trimming stripped 3 bases from V and 5 bases from J, with 23 bases between. The CDR3 loop spans 16 amino acids. Per germline, CDR1 DFQATT and CDR2 SNEGSKA (reference sequence).

V is TRBV6-1 and J is TRBJ2-5; 9 bases fit TRBD1. Germline trimming cut 6 bases from V and 0 bases from J; bases unmatched to any gene: 11. This CDR3 spans 17 amino acids. Germline V CDR1 and CDR2: MNHNS, SASEGT. As DNA, the CDR3 is TGTGCCAGCAGCTTCCCCCGGGGACAGGGATACCAAGAGACCCAGTACTTC. Encoded protein: CASSFPRGQGYQETQYF.

This clonotype showed up just a few times. This CDR3 is CASSIGQLYGYTF. The CDR3, as DNA: TGTGCCAGCAGCATCGGACAGCTCTATGGCTACACCTTC. V usage is TRBV7-9 and J usage is TRBJ1-2; D perhaps matches TRBD1 (6 bases). Germline-derived CDR1 and CDR2 are SEHNR and FQNEAQ (reference sequence). The CDR3 covers 13 residues. The V gene lost 5 bases and the J gene lost 4 bases, with 11 bases spanning the gap.